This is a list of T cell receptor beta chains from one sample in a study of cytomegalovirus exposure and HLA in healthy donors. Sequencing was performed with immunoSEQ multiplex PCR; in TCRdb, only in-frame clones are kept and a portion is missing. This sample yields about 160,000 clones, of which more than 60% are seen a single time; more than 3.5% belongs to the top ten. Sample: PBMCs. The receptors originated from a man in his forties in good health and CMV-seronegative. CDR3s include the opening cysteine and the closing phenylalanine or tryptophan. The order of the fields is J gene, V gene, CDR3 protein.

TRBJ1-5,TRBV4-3,CASSQGPGQGNQPQHF
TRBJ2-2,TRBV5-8,CASSSGLAGGPIGELFF
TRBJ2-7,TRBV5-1,CASSLTGQGAYEQYF
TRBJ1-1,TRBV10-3,CAIQYGVDTEAFF
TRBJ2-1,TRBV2,CASSEGQYNEQFF
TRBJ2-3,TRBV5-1,CASSPSGGWSTDTQYF
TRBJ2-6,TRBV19,CASSIVGDFGANVLTF
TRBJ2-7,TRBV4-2,CASSQDDSESYEQYF
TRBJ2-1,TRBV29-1,CSVDAGAISSYNEQFF
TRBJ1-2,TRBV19,CASSIDRGTYGYTF
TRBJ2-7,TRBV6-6,CASRPGKDEQYF
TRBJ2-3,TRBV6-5,CASSYVSGFTDTQYF
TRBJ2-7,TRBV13,CASSLGRAHEQYF
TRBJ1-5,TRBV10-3,CAIRGGAGEQPQHF
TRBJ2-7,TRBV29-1,CSVEGGEGAYEQYF
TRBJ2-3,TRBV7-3,CASSFGHQNPPDTQYF
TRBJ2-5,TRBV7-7,CASSPVGETQYF
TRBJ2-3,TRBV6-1,CASSESITSTDTQYF
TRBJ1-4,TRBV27,CASSPRQGADEKLFF
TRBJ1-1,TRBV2,CASKPRGVAEAFF
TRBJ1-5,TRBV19,CASSIGDRGGQPQHF
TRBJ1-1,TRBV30,CAWSVRGNAREAFF
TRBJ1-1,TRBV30,CAWIRRGRGNTEAFF
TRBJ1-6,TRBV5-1,CASSLRQSSYNSPLHF
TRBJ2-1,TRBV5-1,CASSDFGQNNEQFF
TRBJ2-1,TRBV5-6,CASKGVDEQFF
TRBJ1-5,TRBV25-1,CASRFSLGPASNQPQHF
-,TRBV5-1,CASSLVGGQSEQYF
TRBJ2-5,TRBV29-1,CSSAGQTQETQYF
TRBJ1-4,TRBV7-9,CASSARTEEKLFF
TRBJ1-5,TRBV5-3,CARSFRGLYSNQPQHF
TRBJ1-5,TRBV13,CASSLGTEQPQHF
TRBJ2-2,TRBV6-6,CASSSGTGELFF
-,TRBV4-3,CASSQDSQGQGYEQYF
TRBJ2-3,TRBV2,CATPTGGGLTDTQYF
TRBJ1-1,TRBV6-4,CASSRTGSEAFF
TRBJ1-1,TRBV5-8,CASSPTRSSAFF
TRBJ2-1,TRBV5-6,CASSLEEDEQFF
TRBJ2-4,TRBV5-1,CASSSTARLAKNIQYF
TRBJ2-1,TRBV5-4,CASRTGAYEQFF
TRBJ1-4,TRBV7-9,CASRPPTGEVSEKLFF
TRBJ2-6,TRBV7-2,CASSLALGLAGGLSGANVLTF
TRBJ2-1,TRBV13,CASSLGGGISYNEQFF
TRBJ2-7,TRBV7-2,CASSLGLDLYEQYF
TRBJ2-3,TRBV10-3,CAIRETSGGRGYTDTQYF
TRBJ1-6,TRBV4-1,CASSQGRTGTGGPLHF
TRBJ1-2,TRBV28,CASRSAGGYTF
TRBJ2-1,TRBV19,CASSSAPQGISYNEQFF
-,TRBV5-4,CASSTGGTTSLYEQYF
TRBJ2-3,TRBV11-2,CASSLDLWASGSTDTQYF
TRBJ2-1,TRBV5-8,CASSLEGTSYNEQFF
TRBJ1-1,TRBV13,CASRGQLNTEAFF
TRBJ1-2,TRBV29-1,CSSRGSANYGYTF
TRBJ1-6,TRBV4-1,CASSQDSVVPPLHF
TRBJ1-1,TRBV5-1,CASSSGQPMNTEAFF
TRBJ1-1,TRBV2,CASSEVPGEGTEAFF
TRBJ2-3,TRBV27,CASSPLLSLGGASTDTQYF
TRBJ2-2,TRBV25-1,CASRGTGGVGTGELFF
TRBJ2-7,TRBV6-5,CASSYFQGVVYEQYF